Each of the 10 T cell receptor beta chains below was sequenced from the same sample in a study of spatial heterogeneity in lung cancer (dated by TCRdb to the late 2010s). What the study reported, not specific to this receptor: The number of expanded intratumoral alpha and beta TCRs correlated with the tumor nonsynonymous mutation count.

Library method: 5' RACE. The sequencer listed for this sample is NextSeq 500. The public reads were reanalyzed by TCRdb: fastp trimming at Q25, MiXCR alignment, in-frame beta chains only. Each CDR3 protein gets just one entry, which takes the most common genes and DNA from the rows behind it. The sample table shows around 12,000 distinct CDR3 sequences, and around 5% are seen once. The top ten constitute more than 30% of the sample. Their cognate antigens are unknown. Reading the label with the study, this specimen's time point is: sample taken at primary tumor resection. Source: lung tumor tissue, taken at surgery. Source of these receptors: a male donor with early-stage non-small cell lung cancer.

This clonotype was found many times. This chain joins TRBV5-1 and TRBJ2-3, with D perhaps assigned TRBD1 or TRBD2 (5 bases each). The CDR3 is 13 amino acids. Trimming cost V 4 bases and J 1 base, with 7 bases left between them. The germline V gene has CDR1 SGHRS and CDR2 YFSETQ. Here the CDR3 DNA reads TGCGCCAGCAGCCTGGGGGGCACAGATACGCAGTATTTT. This translates into CASSLGGTDTQYF.

This clonotype was recorded at least ten times. The chain joins TRBV29-1 to TRBJ2-5, with D perhaps TRBD1 (6 bases). Germline V lookup: CDR1 SQVTM, CDR2 ANQGSEA. The CDR3 length is 13 residues. V lost 7 bases to trimming and J lost 0 bases, with 12 bases between them. CDR3 residues: CSAPGHNQETQYF. CDR3 bases: TGCAGCGCCCCGGGACATAACCAAGAGACCCAGTACTTC.

The table lists this clonotype with many counts. This chain links TRBV12-3 or TRBV12-4 with TRBJ1-1; D unclear. The CDR3 totals 11 residues. Trimming cost V 8 bases and J 1 base, with 5 bases left between them. CDR3 coding DNA: TGTGCCAGCGGCCAGAACACTGAAGCTTTCTTT. This encodes CASGQNTEAFF.

This clonotype has at least ten counts. The gene calls are TRBV7-9 and TRBJ2-2, with TRBD1 matching over 10 bases. V shed 3 bases and J 10 bases; nucleotides not matched to a gene: 14. Per the germline V gene, CDR1 is SEHNR and CDR2 is FQNEAQ (reference sequence). The CDR3 is 17 residues long. The CDR3 protein is CASSLGTGVQGAEELFF. The CDR3 DNA follows: TGTGCCAGCAGCTTGGGGACAGGGGTCCAGGGTGCGGAGGAGCTGTTTTTT.

Within the sample, this clonotype is medium-sized (0.01 to 0.1%). This chain links TRBV7-9 with TRBJ2-7; tentative D call: TRBD1 (6 bases). The CDR3 is 13 amino acids. In germline, CDR1 is SEHNR, CDR2 FQNEAQ (reference sequence). The ends were cut back, 5 bases at V and 1 base at J, with 9 bases in the middle. The CDR3 bases are TGTGCCAGCAGCCGACAGGTTTCCTACGAGCAGTACTTC. Protein product: CASSRQVSYEQYF.

This clonotype is deemed medium-sized. The chain couples TRBV28 to TRBJ2-7; 11 bases fit TRBD2. V lost 6 bases and J lost 1; bases outside the gene matches: 5. The germline gives CDR1 MDHEN, CDR2 SYDVKM. The CDR3 has 15 residues. CDR3 in DNA: TGTGCCAGCAGCGCCGGGACTAGCGGTTCCTACGAGCAGTACGTC. It encodes CASSAGTSGSYEQYV.

This clonotype occurred many times. The CDR3 DNA reads TGTGCCAGCAGTTTTGAAGGACTAGCGGGTTGCTCCTACGAGCAGTACGTC. Protein sequence: CASSFEGLAGCSYEQYV. The V gene is TRBV12-3 or TRBV12-4, the J gene TRBJ2-7; TRBD2 agrees at 11 bases. The CDR3 loop spans 17 amino acids. Unmatched junction bases numbered 7, after V lost 3 bases and J lost 0 bases.

This clonotype was recorded at least ten times. This chain connects TRBV7-3 to TRBJ2-5, with D possibly matching TRBD1 (6 bases). The CDR3 extends over 14 amino acids. The V end lost 2 bases, the J end lost 3 bases, and 10 bases lay between the germline ends. Germline CDR1 is SGHTA and CDR2 is FQGTGA. The CDR3 is CASSLVRGEETQYF. DNA of the CDR3: TGTGCCAGCAGCTTAGTCAGGGGTGAAGAGACCCAGTACTTC.

This clonotype was detected many times. The genes are TRBV6-6 and TRBJ2-3; 9 positions match TRBD2. J lost 12 bases, V lost 6 bases, and 13 bases had no gene match. Germline lookup yields CDR1 MNHNY and CDR2 SVGAGI (reference sequence). The CDR3 is 14 residues long. The CDR3 reads CASRAVAGAIHQYF. The CDR3 DNA is TGTGCCAGCAGAGCCGTAGCGGGGGCCATTCACCAGTATTTT.

This clonotype was seen at least ten times. The rearrangement links TRBV5-1 to TRBJ2-2; D might be TRBD1 (6 bases). The germline V gene encodes CDR1 SGHRS and CDR2 YFSETQ. This CDR3 spans 15 amino acids. Trimming stripped 2 bases from V and 6 bases from J, with 14 bases between. DNA of the CDR3: TGCGCCAGCAGCTTAGGGGGAGCCCTAGCCGGGGAGCTGTTTTTT. Translating it yields CASSLGGALAGELFF.